The 5 T cell receptor beta chains below come from one sample, sequenced in a study of beta chain features in type 1 diabetes. Study observations and caveats: In every one of the four CD4+ subsets, TCRB CDR3s were moderately but significantly shorter in Type 1 diabetes patients.

Antigen specificity for these receptors is unknown. What was sequenced were expressed TCRB transcripts, since all of the isolated RNA had been reverse transcribed. Sequencing used immunoSEQ multiplex PCR; TCRdb keeps in-frame clones, though not all of them. The sample records roughly 300,000 clones, 13% to 15% being singletons. Sequencing was performed on naive CD4+ T cells from blood. These receptors all come from a young man with type 1 diabetes.

The chain is built from TRBV7-2 and TRBJ2-5; tentatively, D is TRBD2 (5 bases). The germline V gene encodes CDR1 SGHTA and CDR2 FQGNSA. V shed 0 bases and J shed 3 bases, with 8 bases lying between them. This CDR3 comprises 14 residues. The CDR3 loop is CASSLARRKETQYF. CDR3 sequence (DNA): TGTGCCAGCAGCTTAGCACGGAGGAAAGAGACCCAGTACTTC.

The chain recombines TRBV5-1 with TRBJ2-4, with 11 positions matching TRBD1. The CDR3 runs 14 residues. V gave up 4 bases and J gave up 8 bases; unmatched junction bases: 5. Germline CDR1 SGHRS, CDR2 YFSETQ. The CDR3 protein is CASSLGQGADIQYF. Here the CDR3 DNA reads TGCGCCAGCAGCCTCGGACAGGGGGCGGACATTCAGTACTTC.

V usage is TRBV19 and J usage is TRBJ2-1; maybe TRBD1 (5 bases). V lost 5 bases to trimming and J lost 9 bases, with 14 bases between them. Per the germline V gene, CDR1 is LNHDA and CDR2 is SQIVND (reference sequence). The CDR3 runs 13 residues. This CDR3 reads CASSPARRGEQFF. CDR3 in DNA: TGTGCCAGTAGTCCGGCCAGAAGGGGTGAGCAGTTCTTC. Full variable domain (remainder filled in from reference TRBV19 and TRBJ2-1): DGGITQSPKYLFRKEGQNVTLSCEQNLNHDAMYWYRQDPGQGLRLIYYSQIVNDFQKGDIAEGYSVSREKKESFPLTVTSAQKNPTAFYLCASSPARRGEQFFGPGTRLTVL.

This sequence joins TRBV18 and TRBJ1-5, with unresolved D. The germline gives CDR1 KGHSH, CDR2 LQKENI. The CDR3 spans 13 residues. V lost 0 bases to trimming and J lost 6 bases, with 6 bases between them. The CDR3 here is CASSPPSSQPQHF. Written as DNA, the CDR3 is TGTGCCAGCTCACCACCATCTAGTCAGCCCCAGCATTTT.

The rearrangement joins TRBV4-2 to TRBJ1-4; 9 positions match TRBD1. The J segment lost 8 bases and the V segment lost 10 bases, leaving 8 bases of the junction unmatched. CDR1 and CDR2 from the germline V gene are LGHNA and YNFKEQ. This CDR3 is built from 13 residues. The CDR3, as DNA: TGTGCCATCGCACCGGGACAGGGAGAAAAACTGTTTTTT. As protein: CAIAPGQGEKLFF.